This TCR beta chain stems from a study of blood T cell repertoires in COVID-19. TCRdb's table, derived via immunoSEQ multiplex PCR, lists solely in-frame clones and lacks some. This repertoire shows fewer than 90,000 clones, roughly 90% found once; its top ten account for around 6.6%. The CDR3 has 20 residues. Germline V gene data show CDR1 as LNHDA and CDR2 as SQIVND (reference sequence). V lost 7 bases to trimming and J lost 0 bases; unmatched junction nucleotides: 21. The sequencing input was peripheral blood. The chain employs TRBV19 and TRBJ1-5, with 7 nucleotides matching TRBD1. The origin of this receptor is a man between 65 and 79 years old with acute or convalescent COVID-19. CDR3 DNA: TGTGCCAGTAAACTCGGTCGGGGACAGAGCCTTGTGGATAGCAATCAGCCCCAGCATTTT. Translation: CASKLGRGQSLVDSNQPQHF.